This TCR beta chain was profiled in a study of blood T cell repertoires in COVID-19. On the study more broadly: Collection of acute and convalescent COVID-19 samples took place in the United States, Italy and Spain. Nucleic acid was either cDNA or gDNA, and it came from T cells, B-cell-depleted T cells, or PBMCs.

As processed by the authors: From reference gene primer amplification, estimates of nucleated cell counts were derived. The repertoire was sequenced with immunoSEQ multiplex PCR; TCRdb's copy has only in-frame clones and lacks some. V and J calls and clone size come straight from that table; D and trimming were deduced from the DNA. The sample yields a few hundred thousand clones, 70% to 85% seen once. Material for sequencing was peripheral blood. The sequence was obtained from a man aged 45-60 years with active or convalescent COVID-19.

As DNA, the CDR3 is TGTGCCAGCAGTTCTCCCTCGGGGAAGGAACAGCCCCAGCATTTT. It codes for CASSSPSGKEQPQHF. The chain employs TRBV6-6 and TRBJ1-5; D gene uncertain. The CDR3 extends over 15 amino acids. CDR1 MNHNY and CDR2 SVGAGI come from the germline V gene (reference sequence). V shed 4 bases and J shed 7 bases, with 17 bases lying between them.